A selection of T cell receptor beta chains follows, all from one sample in a study of T cells after yellow fever vaccination. TCRdb re-analysed the 5' RACE reads in MiXCR, keeping a single row per CDR3 protein. The data show some 120,000 distinct CDR3 sequences, with more than 6.5% seen just once and 2.5% held by the top ten. Sequencing was performed on CD4+ T cells sorted from PBMCs, taken roughly 10 days after the first yellow fever vaccination. The receptors were gathered from a young man who received the YFV17D yellow fever vaccine. The CDR3 runs from the conserved cysteine through the conserved F or W. D genes are given only for firm matches. Size values are once, few and many counts, or a class for expanded clones, and some rows have none.

clone_size: many; v_call: TRBV5-1; d_call: -; j_call: TRBJ1-1; cdr3_aa: CASSQGLGGMNTEAFF; cdr3_nt: TGCGCCAGCAGCCAGGGATTGGGGGGAATGAACACTGAAGCTTTCTTT
clone_size: many; v_call: TRBV29-1; d_call: TRBD1; j_call: TRBJ2-5; cdr3_aa: CSVADRAETQYF; cdr3_nt: TGCAGCGTTGCGGACAGGGCGGAGACCCAGTACTTC
clone_size: -; v_call: TRBV5-1; d_call: -; j_call: TRBJ1-1; cdr3_aa: CASSLEVGQEAFF; cdr3_nt: TGCGCCAGCAGCTTGGAGGTGGGCCAGGAAGCTTTCTTT
clone_size: many; v_call: TRBV5-1; d_call: -; j_call: TRBJ2-1; cdr3_aa: CASSLGTPLHEQFF; cdr3_nt: TGCGCCAGCAGCTTAGGGACACCCCTCCATGAGCAGTTCTTC
clone_size: many; v_call: TRBV3-1; d_call: TRBD2; j_call: TRBJ2-3; cdr3_aa: CASSPGAGGGKDTQYF; cdr3_nt: TGTGCCAGCAGCCCGGGGGCCGGGGGGGGTAAAGATACGCAGTATTTT
clone_size: many; v_call: TRBV6-5; d_call: -; j_call: TRBJ2-3; cdr3_aa: CASSYGLRTDTQYF; cdr3_nt: TGTGCCAGCAGTTACGGGCTACGCACAGATACGCAGTATTTT
clone_size: once; v_call: TRBV7-2; d_call: -; j_call: TRBJ2-3; cdr3_aa: CASSLEIFSDTQYF; cdr3_nt: TGTGCCAGCAGCTTAGAGATCTTCTCAGATACGCAGTATTTT
clone_size: many; v_call: TRBV5-4; d_call: TRBD2; j_call: TRBJ2-1; cdr3_aa: CASSLGSGVGNEQFF; cdr3_nt: TGTGCCAGCAGCTTGGGTAGCGGGGTCGGCAATGAGCAGTTCTTC
clone_size: many; v_call: TRBV7-8; d_call: -; j_call: TRBJ1-1; cdr3_aa: CASSLQGHGTEAFF; cdr3_nt: TGTGCCAGCAGCTTGCAGGGGCATGGGACTGAAGCTTTCTTT
clone_size: few; v_call: TRBV5-5; d_call: -; j_call: TRBJ1-1; cdr3_aa: CASSPPTLASDTEAFF; cdr3_nt: TGTGCCAGCAGCCCCCCGACACTAGCAAGCGACACTGAAGCTTTCTTT
clone_size: many; v_call: TRBV5-4; d_call: -; j_call: TRBJ2-1; cdr3_aa: CASSQGGRLPYNEQFF; cdr3_nt: TGTGCCAGCAGCCAAGGGGGGCGTCTGCCCTACAATGAGCAGTTCTTC
clone_size: many; v_call: TRBV20-1; d_call: TRBD2; j_call: TRBJ2-1; cdr3_aa: CSARWTSGGMYEQFF; cdr3_nt: TGCAGTGCTAGGTGGACTAGCGGGGGGATGTATGAGCAGTTCTTC
clone_size: few; v_call: TRBV5-1; d_call: TRBD1; j_call: TRBJ1-6; cdr3_aa: CASSLIQGSDSPLHF; cdr3_nt: TGCGCCAGCAGCTTAATACAGGGGAGCGATTCACCCCTCCACTTT
clone_size: many; v_call: TRBV29-1; d_call: -; j_call: TRBJ2-3; cdr3_aa: CSGFLGRTDTQYF; cdr3_nt: TGCAGCGGATTTCTAGGACGAACAGATACGCAGTATTTT
clone_size: -; v_call: TRBV9; d_call: -; j_call: TRBJ2-1; cdr3_aa: CASSVEGEQFF; cdr3_nt: TGTGCCAGCAGCGTAGAAGGTGAGCAGTTCTTC
clone_size: many; v_call: TRBV20-1; d_call: TRBD1; j_call: TRBJ1-4; cdr3_aa: CSAERGQGEKLFF; cdr3_nt: TGCAGTGCGGAAAGGGGACAGGGAGAAAAACTGTTTTTT
clone_size: many; v_call: TRBV5-1; d_call: -; j_call: TRBJ2-3; cdr3_aa: CASSWGTAASTDTQYF; cdr3_nt: TGCGCCAGCAGCTGGGGGACGGCCGCTAGCACAGATACGCAGTATTTT
clone_size: many; v_call: TRBV20-1; d_call: -; j_call: TRBJ2-3; cdr3_aa: CSAGPGTGALVQYF; cdr3_nt: TGCAGTGCTGGTCCCGGGACCGGGGCCTTAGTGCAGTATTTT
clone_size: few; v_call: TRBV4-2; d_call: TRBD2; j_call: TRBJ2-1; cdr3_aa: CASRQPGLAGGPRSNEQFF; cdr3_nt: TGTGCCAGCAGGCAGCCGGGACTAGCGGGGGGGCCTCGTTCCAATGAGCAGTTCTTC
clone_size: -; v_call: TRBV12-3/TRBV12-4; d_call: -; j_call: TRBJ2-5; cdr3_aa: CASSLLTPQETQYF; cdr3_nt: TGTGCCAGCAGTTTACTAACACCACAAGAGACCCAGTACTTC
clone_size: many; v_call: TRBV7-2; d_call: TRBD1; j_call: TRBJ2-3; cdr3_aa: CASSEGQTSTDTQYF; cdr3_nt: TGTGCCAGCAGCGAGGGACAGACTAGCACAGATACGCAGTATTTT
clone_size: many; v_call: TRBV5-1; d_call: -; j_call: TRBJ2-5; cdr3_aa: CASGAQQETQYF; cdr3_nt: TGCGCCAGCGGGGCTCAACAAGAGACCCAGTACTTC
clone_size: many; v_call: TRBV7-3; d_call: -; j_call: TRBJ2-3; cdr3_aa: CASSSFSGIDTDTQYF; cdr3_nt: TGTGCCAGCAGCTCATTCAGCGGAATAGACACAGATACGCAGTATTTT
clone_size: -; v_call: TRBV12-3/TRBV12-4; d_call: -; j_call: TRBJ1-6; cdr3_aa: CASTPGAGLGSPLHF; cdr3_nt: TGTGCCAGCACCCCAGGGGCAGGGTTAGGGTCACCCCTCCACTTT
clone_size: few; v_call: TRBV5-1; d_call: TRBD2; j_call: TRBJ2-1; cdr3_aa: CASSLLAGGIYNEQFF; cdr3_nt: TGCGCCAGCAGCTTGCTAGCGGGGGGCATATACAATGAGCAGTTCTTC
clone_size: many; v_call: TRBV12-3/TRBV12-4; d_call: TRBD1; j_call: TRBJ1-2; cdr3_aa: CASSLVHRDSNYGYTF; cdr3_nt: TGTGCCAGCAGTTTGGTCCACCGGGACAGTAACTATGGCTACACCTTC
clone_size: many; v_call: TRBV18; d_call: TRBD1; j_call: TRBJ2-1; cdr3_aa: CASSLTTGGTNEQFF; cdr3_nt: TGTGCCAGCTCACTTACGACAGGGGGTACGAATGAGCAGTTCTTC
clone_size: many; v_call: TRBV2; d_call: -; j_call: TRBJ1-1; cdr3_aa: CASSVHPNTEAFF; cdr3_nt: TGTGCCAGCAGCGTACACCCGAACACTGAAGCTTTCTTT
clone_size: -; v_call: TRBV19; d_call: -; j_call: TRBJ1-4; cdr3_aa: CASSSHHFRTGNEKLFF; cdr3_nt: TGTGCCAGTAGTTCCCACCACTTCAGGACGGGGAATGAAAAACTGTTTTTT
clone_size: few; v_call: TRBV20-1; d_call: -; j_call: TRBJ1-4; cdr3_aa: CSARAVPNEKLFF; cdr3_nt: TGCAGTGCACGGGCAGTACCGAATGAAAAACTGTTTTTT
clone_size: many; v_call: TRBV7-9; d_call: TRBD1; j_call: TRBJ2-1; cdr3_aa: CASSSPGQGIGRNEQFF; cdr3_nt: TGTGCCAGCAGCTCACCGGGACAGGGGATAGGTAGGAATGAGCAGTTCTTC
clone_size: many; v_call: TRBV6-2/TRBV6-3; d_call: -; j_call: TRBJ2-5; cdr3_aa: CASSYTGTPQETQYF; cdr3_nt: TGTGCCAGCAGTTACACCGGGACACCCCAAGAGACCCAGTACTTC
clone_size: many; v_call: TRBV4-3; d_call: -; j_call: TRBJ2-5; cdr3_aa: CASSQETGSTQETQYF; cdr3_nt: TGCGCCAGCAGCCAAGAAACGGGGAGTACTCAAGAGACCCAGTACTTC